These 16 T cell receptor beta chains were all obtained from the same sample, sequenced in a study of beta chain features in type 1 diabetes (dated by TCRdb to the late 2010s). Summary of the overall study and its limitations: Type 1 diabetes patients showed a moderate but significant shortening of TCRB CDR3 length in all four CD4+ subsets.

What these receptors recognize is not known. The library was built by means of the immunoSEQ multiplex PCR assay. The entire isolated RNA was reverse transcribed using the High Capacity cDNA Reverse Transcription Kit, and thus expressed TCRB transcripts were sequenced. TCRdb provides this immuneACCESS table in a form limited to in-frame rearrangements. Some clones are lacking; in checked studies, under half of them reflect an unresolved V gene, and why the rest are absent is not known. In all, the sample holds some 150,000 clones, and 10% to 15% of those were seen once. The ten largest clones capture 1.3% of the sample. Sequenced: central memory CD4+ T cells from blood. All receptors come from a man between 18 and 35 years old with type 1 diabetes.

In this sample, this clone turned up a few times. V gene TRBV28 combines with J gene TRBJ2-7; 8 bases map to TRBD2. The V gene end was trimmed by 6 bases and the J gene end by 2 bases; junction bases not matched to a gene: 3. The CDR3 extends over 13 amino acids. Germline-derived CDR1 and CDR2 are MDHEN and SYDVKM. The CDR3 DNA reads TGTGCCAGCAGGCCGGGGGGGACCTACGAGCAGTACTTC. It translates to CASRPGGTYEQYF.

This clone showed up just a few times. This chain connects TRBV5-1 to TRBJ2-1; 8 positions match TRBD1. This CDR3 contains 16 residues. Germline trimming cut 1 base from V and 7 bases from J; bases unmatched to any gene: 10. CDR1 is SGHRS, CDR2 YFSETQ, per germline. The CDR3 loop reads CASSLTVTGVGNEQFF. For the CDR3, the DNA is TGCGCCAGCAGCTTGACCGTGACAGGGGTCGGAAATGAGCAGTTCTTC. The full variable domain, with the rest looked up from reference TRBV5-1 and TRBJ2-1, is KAGVTQTPRYLIKTRGQQVTLSCSPISGHRSVSWYQQTPGQGLQFLFEYFSETQRNKGNFPGRFSGRQFSNSRSEMNVSTLELGDSALYLCASSLTVTGVGNEQFFGPGTRLTVL.

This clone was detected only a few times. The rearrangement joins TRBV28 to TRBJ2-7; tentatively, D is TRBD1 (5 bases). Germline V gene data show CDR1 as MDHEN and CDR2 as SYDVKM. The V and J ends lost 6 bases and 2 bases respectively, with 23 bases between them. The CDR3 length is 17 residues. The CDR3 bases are TGTGCCAGCAGGACCCCCCCGAGTTCAGGGCGGCCCTACGAGCAGTACTTC. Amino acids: CASRTPPSSGRPYEQYF.

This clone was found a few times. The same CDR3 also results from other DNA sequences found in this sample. CDR3 residues: CASSLGQDNSPLHF. Here the CDR3 DNA reads TGCGCCAGCAGCTTGGGACAGGATAATTCACCCCTCCACTTT. V and J are TRBV5-1 and TRBJ1-6; TRBD1 might be the D (6 bases). The CDR3 runs to 14 residues. Germline V gene data show CDR1 as SGHRS and CDR2 as YFSETQ. V was shortened by 0 bases and J by 5 bases, with 6 bases between the two germline ends.

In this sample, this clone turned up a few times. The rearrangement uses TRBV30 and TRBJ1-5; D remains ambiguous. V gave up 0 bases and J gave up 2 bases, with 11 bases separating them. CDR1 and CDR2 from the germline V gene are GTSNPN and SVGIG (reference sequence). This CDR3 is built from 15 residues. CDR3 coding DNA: TGTGCCTGGAGTGTCGGCCGCTCGGGCAATCAGCCCCAGCATTTT. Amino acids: CAWSVGRSGNQPQHF.

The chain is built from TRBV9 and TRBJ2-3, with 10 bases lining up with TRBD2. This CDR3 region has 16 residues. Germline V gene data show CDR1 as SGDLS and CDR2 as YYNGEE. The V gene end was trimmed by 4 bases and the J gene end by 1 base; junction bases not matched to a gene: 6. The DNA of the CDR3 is TGTGCCAGCAGCCCCGTTCTAGCGGGGGGCACAGATACGCAGTATTTT. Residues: CASSPVLAGGTDTQYF.

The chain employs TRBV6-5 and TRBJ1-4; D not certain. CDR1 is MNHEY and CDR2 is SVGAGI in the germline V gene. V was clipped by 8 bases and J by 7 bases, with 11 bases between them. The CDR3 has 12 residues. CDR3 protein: CASSRGSEKLFF. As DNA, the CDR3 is TGTGCCAGCTCACGAGGGAGTGAAAAACTGTTTTTT.

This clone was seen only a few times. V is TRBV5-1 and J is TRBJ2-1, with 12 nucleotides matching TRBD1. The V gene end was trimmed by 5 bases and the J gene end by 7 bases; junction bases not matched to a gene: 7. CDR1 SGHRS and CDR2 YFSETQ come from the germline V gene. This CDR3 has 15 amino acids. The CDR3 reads CASSQGQGAGNEQFF. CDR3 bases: TGCGCCAGCAGTCAGGGACAGGGGGCTGGTAATGAGCAGTTCTTC.

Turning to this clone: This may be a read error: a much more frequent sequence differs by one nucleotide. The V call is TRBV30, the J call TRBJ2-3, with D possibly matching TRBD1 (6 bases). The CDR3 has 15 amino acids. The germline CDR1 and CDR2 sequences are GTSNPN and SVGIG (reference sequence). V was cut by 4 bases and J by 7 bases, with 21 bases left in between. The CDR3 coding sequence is TGTGCCTGGATGAGCCCGAACCTAGGGGGAAATACGCAGTATTTT. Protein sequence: CAWMSPNLGGNTQYF.

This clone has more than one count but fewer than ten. CDR3 DNA: TGTGCCAGCAGTGAAAGGGCGGGAATAAACATTCAGTACTTC. Translating gives CASSERAGINIQYF. V usage is TRBV2 and J usage is TRBJ2-4; the D gene is possibly TRBD2 (6 bases). Germline CDR1 is SNHLY and CDR2 is FYNNEI. This CDR3 contains 14 residues. Trimming cost V 2 bases and J 6 bases, with 11 bases left between them.

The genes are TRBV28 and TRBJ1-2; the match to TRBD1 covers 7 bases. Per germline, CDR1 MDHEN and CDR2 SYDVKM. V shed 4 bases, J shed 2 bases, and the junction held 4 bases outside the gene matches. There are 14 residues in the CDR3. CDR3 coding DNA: TGTGCCAGCAGTTACGAGGGGGCCAACTATGGCTACACCTTC. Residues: CASSYEGANYGYTF.

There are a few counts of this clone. CDR3 coding DNA: TGCAGCGTAGAAAGCTCCGGGACACGGATCGGTAACTATGGCTACACCTTC. Residues: CSVESSGTRIGNYGYTF. V gene TRBV29-1 combines with J gene TRBJ1-2, with D perhaps matching TRBD1 (6 bases). Deletions cut 6 bases from V and 1 base from J, with 24 bases between. Germline-derived CDR1 and CDR2 are SQVTM and ANQGSEA. The CDR3 length is 17 residues.

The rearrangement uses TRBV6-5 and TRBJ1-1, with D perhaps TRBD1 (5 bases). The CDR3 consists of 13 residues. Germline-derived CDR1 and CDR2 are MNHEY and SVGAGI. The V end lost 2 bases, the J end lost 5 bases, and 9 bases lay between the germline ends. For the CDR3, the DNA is TGTGCCAGCAGTTACACGGGGCGAACTGAAGCTTTCTTT. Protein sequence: CASSYTGRTEAFF.

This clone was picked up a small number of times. CDR3 in DNA: TGTGCCAGCAGTTCCCCGACAGGGACGCACAATGAGCAGTTCTTC. Its protein is CASSSPTGTHNEQFF. V usage is TRBV28 and J usage is TRBJ2-1, with 7 bases identical to TRBD1. This CDR3 has 15 amino acids. Germline CDR1 is MDHEN and CDR2 is SYDVKM. V lost 4 bases to trimming and J lost 5 bases; unmatched junction nucleotides: 8.

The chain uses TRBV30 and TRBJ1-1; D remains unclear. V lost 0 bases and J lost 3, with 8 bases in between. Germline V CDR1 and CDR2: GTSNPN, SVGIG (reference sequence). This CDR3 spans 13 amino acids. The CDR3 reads CAWSVLRHTEAFF. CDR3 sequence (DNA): TGTGCCTGGAGTGTACTTAGGCACACTGAAGCTTTCTTT.

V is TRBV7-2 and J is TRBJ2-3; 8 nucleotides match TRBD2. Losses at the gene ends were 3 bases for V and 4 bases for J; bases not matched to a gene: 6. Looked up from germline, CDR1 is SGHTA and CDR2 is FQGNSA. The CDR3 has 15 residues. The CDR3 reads CASSFRAGDSDTQYF. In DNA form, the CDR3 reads TGTGCCAGCAGCTTCCGAGCGGGGGACTCAGATACGCAGTATTTT.